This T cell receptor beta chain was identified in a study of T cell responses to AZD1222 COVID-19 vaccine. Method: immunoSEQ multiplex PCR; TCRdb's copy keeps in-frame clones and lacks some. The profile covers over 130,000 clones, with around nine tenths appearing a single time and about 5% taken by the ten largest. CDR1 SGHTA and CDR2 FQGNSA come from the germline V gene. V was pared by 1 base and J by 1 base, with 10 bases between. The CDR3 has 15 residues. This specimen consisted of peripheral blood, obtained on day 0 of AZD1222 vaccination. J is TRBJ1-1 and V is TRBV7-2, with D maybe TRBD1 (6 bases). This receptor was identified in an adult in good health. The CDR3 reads CASSLEWGANTEAFF. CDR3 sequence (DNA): TGTGCCAGCAGCTTAGAATGGGGGGCGAACACTGAAGCTTTCTTT.